One sample yielded the 10 T cell receptor beta chains listed below, sequenced in a study of blood T cell repertoires in COVID-19 (dated by TCRdb to about 2020). Receptor amplification or capture employed the immunoSEQ multiplex PCR assay. TCRdb stores this immuneACCESS table with in-frame sequences only. Part of the clones is absent; in the studies checked, under half of the shortfall reflects unresolved V genes, and no reason is known for the rest. Counted in this sample were 150,000 to 200,000 clones; 70% to 85% of them appeared once. The ten largest clones add up to 6.9% of the sample. Material: peripheral blood. The origin of the receptors is a human donor with acute or convalescent COVID-19. The donor label of this sample is uncertain.

The J gene is TRBJ2-7, the V gene TRBV7-2, with TRBD2 matching over 7 bases. The V gene end was trimmed by 5 bases and the J gene end by 10 bases; junction bases not matched to a gene: 5. CDR3 length equals 11 residues. Germline assignment: CDR1 SGHTA and CDR2 FQGNSA. The CDR3: CASSAGLGQYF. The CDR3 region has the DNA TGTGCCAGCAGCGCCGGACTAGGACAGTACTTC.

The V call is TRBV24-1, the J call TRBJ1-5, with D unresolved. The V end lost 5 bases, the J end lost 7 bases, and 20 bases lay between the germline ends. The CDR3 has 16 residues. Germline V gene sequence: CDR1 KGHDR, CDR2 SFDVKD. CDR3 bases: TGTGCCACCAGTGCCTCTTTCTTGGAGGGCGGGCAGCCCCAGCATTTT. This codes for CATSASFLEGGQPQHF.

The V call is TRBV28, the J call TRBJ2-7, with TRBD1 matching over 7 bases. The CDR3 is made up of 15 amino acids. The J segment lost 0 bases and the V segment lost 5 bases, leaving 7 bases of the junction unmatched. Germline V gene data show CDR1 as MDHEN and CDR2 as SYDVKM. This CDR3 is CASSTGDSFSYEQYF. CDR3 coding DNA: TGTGCCAGCAGTACTGGGGACAGTTTCTCCTACGAGCAGTACTTC.

With respect to this clone: The sample holds other DNA sequences that translate to the same CDR3. This chain joins TRBV28 and TRBJ1-2; D is unclear. CDR1 is MDHEN and CDR2 is SYDVKM in the germline V gene. The CDR3 runs 12 residues. V gave up 3 bases and J gave up 4 bases, with 6 bases separating them. This CDR3 is CASSFGSYGYTF. The CDR3 DNA is TGTGCCAGCAGTTTTGGGAGCTATGGCTACACCTTC.

The rearrangement links TRBV4-2 to TRBJ1-6; TRBD1 agrees at 8 bases. CDR3 length equals 15 residues. After removal of 3 bases from V and 8 bases from J, the junction contained 6 bases not matched to a gene. Looked up from germline, CDR1 is LGHNA and CDR2 is YNFKEQ. The CDR3 sequence is CASSHPGQVYSPLHF. Written as DNA, the CDR3 is TGTGCCAGCAGCCACCCGGGACAGGTCTATTCACCCCTCCACTTT.

The chain uses TRBV7-3 and TRBJ2-2; 8 bases line up with TRBD1. The CDR3 is 16 amino acids. The ends lost 5 bases at V and 4 bases at J; junction bases unmatched: 9. Looked up from germline, CDR1 is SGHTA and CDR2 is FQGTGA. The CDR3 DNA follows: TGTGCCAGCAGCAGGAGGACAGGGTTCGGCACCGGGGAGCTGTTTTTT. Translating gives CASSRRTGFGTGELFF. Drawing the rest from reference TRBV7-3 and TRBJ2-2, the complete variable domain is GAGVSQTPSNKVTEKGKYVELRCDPISGHTALYWYRQSLGQGPEFLIYFQGTGAADDSGLPNDRFFAVRPEGSVSTLKIQRTERGDSAVYLCASSRRTGFGTGELFFGEGSRLTVL.

This chain joins TRBV24-1 and TRBJ2-2; D is uncertain. CDR1 is KGHDR, CDR2 SFDVKD, per germline. The CDR3 is 13 amino acids. Trimming left V 4 bases short and J 6 bases short, with 8 bases between. The CDR3 DNA reads as TGTGCCACCAGTGAACCCACAGCCGGGGAGCTGTTTTTT. This sequence encodes CATSEPTAGELFF.

The chain couples TRBV5-1 to TRBJ2-7; weak D call: TRBD1 (6 bases). Germline CDR1 is SGHRS and CDR2 is YFSETQ. The V end was cut by 0 bases, the J end by 0 bases, with 10 bases between. The CDR3 is 15 residues long. This chain's CDR3 is CASSLGQASSYEQYF. The CDR3, as DNA: TGCGCCAGCAGCTTGGGACAGGCCAGCTCCTACGAGCAGTACTTC.

This clone was detected only once. The genes are TRBV30 and TRBJ2-7, with D tentatively TRBD1 (5 bases). Germline CDR1 and CDR2: GTSNPN and SVGIG (reference sequence). Trimming cost V 3 bases and J 3 bases, with 9 bases left between them. The CDR3 extends over 12 amino acids. CDR3 DNA sequence: TGTGCCTGGAGCGAAACAGGCTACGAGCAGTACTTC. Protein sequence: CAWSETGYEQYF.

This chain uses TRBV5-8 with TRBJ1-1, with D perhaps TRBD1 (6 bases). The length of the CDR3 is 14 residues. Trimming cost V 2 bases and J 2 bases, with 10 bases left between them. The germline V gene has CDR1 SGHTS and CDR2 YDEGEE. The CDR3 loop is CASSLQGRNTEAFF. The DNA for the CDR3 is TGTGCCAGCAGCTTACAGGGTCGAAACACTGAAGCTTTCTTT. The full variable domain, with the rest looked up from reference TRBV5-8 and TRBJ1-1, is EAGVTQSPTHLIKTRGQQATLRCSPISGHTSVYWYQQALGLGLQFLLWYDEGEERNRGNFPPRFSGRQFPNYSSELNVNALELEDSALYLCASSLQGRNTEAFFGQGTRLTVV.